This is a list of T cell receptor beta chains from one sample in a study of shared clonotypes between healthy human individuals. The repertoire was sequenced with immunoSEQ multiplex PCR; TCRdb's copy has only in-frame clones and lacks some. The sample carries 2 million to 2.5 million clones, almost 96% recorded once. The sample was naive CD4+ T cells sorted from blood. Receptors originate from a man aged 18 to 30 in good health. The CDR3 runs from the conserved cysteine through the conserved F or W. Clone size, where shown, is once, few, many, or a class for clones that have expanded.

j_call v_call clone_size cdr3_aa
TRBJ1-5 TRBV7-2 - CASSLVLYQPQHF
TRBJ2-7 TRBV6-1 - CATFRGGSYEQYF
TRBJ2-3 TRBV10-3 - CAISRTSGDPDTQYF
TRBJ2-7 TRBV11-2 - CASSSETYEQYF
TRBJ2-1 TRBV30 - CAWSVLRGNEQFF
TRBJ2-1 TRBV30 - CAWSLSGSSYNEQFF
TRBJ1-5 TRBV27 - CASRRDRSQPQHF
TRBJ2-5 TRBV9 - CASSVDTGGQETQYF
TRBJ2-1 TRBV25-1 - CASSEGGGSYNEQFF
TRBJ2-1 TRBV7-9 - CASSVSYGDNEQFF
TRBJ1-6 TRBV7-2 few CASSVPGQFSPLHF
TRBJ2-2 TRBV29-1 - CSVWRGANTGELFF
TRBJ1-1 TRBV10-3 - CAISEGAGQGNTEAFF
TRBJ1-2 TRBV18 - CASSPDSYGYTF
TRBJ2-7 TRBV4-2 - CASSLGQGIVYEQYF
TRBJ2-1 TRBV7-3 - CASSLGASYNEQFF
TRBJ1-1 TRBV5-1 - CASSRDGYTEAFF
TRBJ2-1 TRBV30 - CAWSVRTNIYNEQFF
TRBJ2-3 TRBV6-1 - CASSEAGTGGTDTQYF
TRBJ2-2 TRBV4-1 - CASSQGNGELFF
TRBJ2-2 TRBV2 - CASTEWGNTGELFF
TRBJ2-3 TRBV5-1 - CASSRDFTDTQYF
TRBJ2-7 TRBV4-1 - CASSQGPGGRIHEQYF
TRBJ2-1 TRBV5-1 - CASSFTPATHNEQFF
TRBJ1-2 TRBV10-1 - CASSETRDGNYGYTF
TRBJ1-6 TRBV6-5 - CAISESDNSPLHF
TRBJ2-5 TRBV2 - CASTPGWETQYF
TRBJ2-3 TRBV28 - CASSRPPTADTQYF
TRBJ1-1 TRBV27 - CASSDMGSIDTEAFF
TRBJ2-4 TRBV9 - CASSPLREGAPKYF
TRBJ1-1 TRBV18 once CASSPPWQNTEAFF
TRBJ1-3 TRBV5-8 - CAIPGPSSGNTIYF
TRBJ1-5 TRBV30 few CAWTRPGLYSNQPQHF
TRBJ1-6 TRBV30 - CAWSSAGPNSPLHF
TRBJ1-4 TRBV6-1 once CASRTQGIREKLFF
TRBJ2-7 TRBV6-5 once CASSRGPQYEQYF
TRBJ1-2 TRBV29-1 few CSAAGGDYGYTF
TRBJ2-3 TRBV10-3 - CAISSGQGSFDTQYF
TRBJ2-7 TRBV7-2 once CASGALSEQYF
TRBJ2-5 TRBV5-1 - CASSLARSPQGQETQYF
TRBJ1-6 TRBV30 - CAWSSYNSPLHF
TRBJ2-1 TRBV5-1 once CASSLLAGANNEQFF
TRBJ1-6 TRBV23-1 - CASSQSVTGANSPLHF
TRBJ2-7 TRBV28 - CASSLALGLGVYEQYF
TRBJ2-1 TRBV11-3 once CASSLGNGPQHEQFF
TRBJ2-1 TRBV6-5 - CASSRLAGGRNEQFF
TRBJ2-7 TRBV9 - CASSVDRGEQYF
TRBJ1-1 TRBV5-1 - CASSKRRSAGNTEAFF
TRBJ2-2 TRBV10-2 - CASGSKPNTGELFF
TRBJ2-3 TRBV29-1 - CSGLQGYTQYF
TRBJ1-5 TRBV28 - CASSAQGNQPQHF
TRBJ2-2 TRBV4-3 - CASSQGASGKNTGELFF
TRBJ2-7 TRBV7-6 - CASSLVPGQGPYEQYF
TRBJ1-3 TRBV6-5 - CASSETGVNTIYF
TRBJ1-2 TRBV7-2 once CASSKRGNGYTF